The 10 T cell receptor beta chains reported below all come from one sample, sequenced in a study of radiotherapy plus CTLA-4 blockade in lung cancer. TCRdb's copy holds only in-frame clones and misses some; the assay was immunoSEQ multiplex PCR. This repertoire shows approximately 50,000 clones, approximately 86% found once; its top ten account for around a sixth. The sequenced sample was peripheral blood, obtained from a patient treated with radiotherapy plus ipilimumab. These receptors originate from a human donor with non-small cell lung cancer that progressed on radiotherapy plus ipilimumab. Some clones in this sample may be carry-over from other donors' samples.

This clone was recorded once. J is TRBJ1-5 and V is TRBV5-1; D not resolved. The CDR3 runs to 13 residues. Germline V lookup: CDR1 SGHRS, CDR2 YFSETQ. The V end was cut by 0 bases, the J end by 7 bases, with 8 bases between. As DNA, the CDR3 is TGCGCCAGCAGCTTGGACGAGTTCCAGCCCCAGCATTTT. It yields the protein CASSLDEFQPQHF.

This rearrangement joins TRBV6-1 to TRBJ2-1; tentative D call: TRBD1 (6 bases). The V and J ends lost 6 bases and 8 bases respectively, with 17 bases between them. Germline V gene data show CDR1 as MNHNS and CDR2 as SASEGT. The CDR3 consists of 14 residues. CDR3 sequence: CASSTGFYLDEQFF. The CDR3 region has the DNA TGTGCCAGCAGCACAGGGTTCTATCTGGATGAGCAGTTCTTC.

The chain uses TRBV11-3 and TRBJ2-1; TRBD2 matches at 10 bases. There are 15 residues in the CDR3. J lost 7 bases, V lost 3 bases, and 6 bases had no gene match. Germline-derived CDR1 and CDR2 are SGHNT and YENEEA. The CDR3 coding sequence is TGTGCCAGCAGCTTCGGGACTAGCGTATTTAATGAGCAGTTCTTC. Amino acids: CASSFGTSVFNEQFF.

The rearrangement uses TRBV11-1 and TRBJ1-1; 8 nucleotides agree with TRBD1. Germline CDR1 SGHAT, CDR2 FQDESV (reference sequence). This CDR3 spans 16 amino acids. The V and J ends lost 0 bases and 3 bases, in that order; junction bases with no gene match: 6. CDR3 residues: CASSLATDRDYTEAFF. The CDR3 DNA sequence: TGTGCCAGCAGCTTAGCCACGGACAGGGACTACACTGAAGCTTTCTTT.

The chain couples TRBV14 to TRBJ1-1; no definite D call. V gave up 4 bases and J gave up 0 bases, with 6 bases separating them. This CDR3 has 13 residues. The germline gives CDR1 SGHDN, CDR2 FVKESK. The CDR3 sequence is CASSPTMNTEAFF. The CDR3 DNA is TGTGCCAGCAGCCCTACGATGAACACTGAAGCTTTCTTT.

The chain is built from TRBV30 and TRBJ2-5; D possibly corresponds to TRBD1 (5 bases). Looked up from germline, CDR1 is GTSNPN and CDR2 is SVGIG (reference sequence). V gave up 0 bases and J gave up 5 bases, with 10 bases separating them. CDR3 length equals 13 residues. CDR3: CAWSVGHGETQYF. Here the CDR3 DNA reads TGTGCCTGGAGTGTGGGGCATGGCGAGACCCAGTACTTC.

In its sample, this clone ranks as medium-sized. The rearrangement links TRBV6-6 to TRBJ1-2; TRBD1 aligns across 7 bases. CDR1 and CDR2 from the germline V gene are MNHNY and SVGAGI (reference sequence). V lost 6 bases to trimming and J lost 3 bases; unmatched junction nucleotides: 7. There are 14 residues in the CDR3. CDR3 in amino acids: CASRERGTDYGYTF. CDR3 nucleotide sequence: TGTGCCAGCAGAGAGCGAGGGACAGACTATGGCTACACCTTC.

In this sample, this clone turned up once. The V call is TRBV30, the J call TRBJ2-2, with D perhaps TRBD2 (6 bases). CDR3 length equals 15 residues. Trimming pared 8 bases from V and 4 bases from J, leaving 20 bases between. Germline CDR1 is GTSNPN and CDR2 is SVGIG (reference sequence). The CDR3 loop is CAGGGSRGATGELFF. CDR3 DNA: TGTGCCGGTGGAGGGTCTAGAGGGGCCACCGGGGAGCTGTTTTTT.

The gene calls are TRBV9 and TRBJ2-1; TRBD2 agrees at 9 bases. The CDR3 is 13 residues long. The junction had 2 bases not matched to a gene; V was cut back by 3 bases and J by 7 bases. Germline assignment: CDR1 SGDLS and CDR2 YYNGEE. The CDR3 spells CASSASGGNEQFF. The DNA for the CDR3 is TGTGCCAGCAGCGCGAGCGGGGGGAATGAGCAGTTCTTC.

The rearrangement joins TRBV4-1 to TRBJ1-6; D is possibly TRBD1 (6 bases). The CDR3 runs to 13 residues. CDR1 is MGHRA and CDR2 is YSYEKL in the germline V gene. V lost 5 bases, J lost 9 bases, and 11 bases lay in between. CDR3: CASSSRTVSPLHF. The CDR3 coding sequence is TGCGCCAGCAGCTCCCGGACAGTTTCACCCCTCCACTTT.